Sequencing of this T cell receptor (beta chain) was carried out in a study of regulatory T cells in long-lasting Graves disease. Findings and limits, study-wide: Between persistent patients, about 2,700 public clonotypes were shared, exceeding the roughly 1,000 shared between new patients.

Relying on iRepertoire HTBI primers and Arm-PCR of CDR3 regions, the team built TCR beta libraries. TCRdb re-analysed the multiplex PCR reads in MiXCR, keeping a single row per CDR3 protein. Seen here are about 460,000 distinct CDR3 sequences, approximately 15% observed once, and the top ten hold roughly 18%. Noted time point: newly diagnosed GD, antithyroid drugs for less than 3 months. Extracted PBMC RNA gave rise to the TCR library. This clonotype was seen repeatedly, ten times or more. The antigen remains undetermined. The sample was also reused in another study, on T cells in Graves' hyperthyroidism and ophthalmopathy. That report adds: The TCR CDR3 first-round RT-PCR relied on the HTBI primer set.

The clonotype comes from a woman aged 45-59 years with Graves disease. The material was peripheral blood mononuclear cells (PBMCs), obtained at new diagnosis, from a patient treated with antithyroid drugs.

CDR3 residues: CAIRPTGGASNTEAFF. The CDR3 nucleotides are TGTGCCATCCGGCCCACAGGGGGCGCGTCGAACACTGAAGCTTTCTTT. The genes are TRBV10-3 and TRBJ1-1, with TRBD1 matching 9 bases. Per germline, CDR1 ENHRY and CDR2 SYGVKD. This CDR3 contains 16 residues. Trimming removed 8 bases from V and 1 base from J; junction bases left unmatched: 11.